This T cell receptor beta chain stems from a study of blood T cells in healthy people across ages. Together with a sample-barcoded 5' primer, a J-beta primer mix was included in a second PCR lasting about 6 to 12 cycles. TCRdb called the 5' RACE reads again in MiXCR, with one record for every CDR3 protein. The sample holds 700,000 to 900,000 distinct CDR3 sequences, approximately 24% seen once. Aged about 6 to 95, donors were systemically healthy Caucasians from Russia. The data were also submitted as part of a second study, on T cells of mothers and their children.

Sequenced sample: blood. This clonotype was sampled from a boy between 10 and 17 years old in good health.

The CDR3 region is CASSSPRGPPYEQYF. CDR3 nucleotide sequence: TGTGCCAGCAGCTCCCCCAGGGGGCCACCCTACGAGCAGTACTTC. V is TRBV11-2 and J is TRBJ2-5; 8 bases fit TRBD1. The J call could be wrong; TRBJ2-7 is a better fit for the DNA end. The CDR3 runs to 15 residues. Germline V gene sequence: CDR1 SGHAT, CDR2 FQNNGV.